The 7 T cell receptor beta chains in this list originate from one sample, sequenced in a study of T cell responses to AZD1222 COVID-19 vaccine (dated by TCRdb to the early 2020s). What the time point label conveys for this sample: baseline before first vaccination. This specimen's treatment or condition label, interpreted: meningococcal conjugate vaccine given as trial control. Library creation used the immunoSEQ multiplex PCR assay. What TCRdb holds here is the immuneACCESS table cut down to in-frame rearrangements. Part of the clones is not present; checked against another copy, under half of the missing clones reflect an unresolved V gene, and the others are unexplained. The sample includes about 150,000 clones, with roughly 90% observed a single time. The ten largest clonotypes hold 5.5% to 6% of the sample. The specimen comprised peripheral blood, sampled on day 0 of MenACWY control vaccination. The source of these receptors is an adult in good health.

This clone was seen only a few times. The chain recombines TRBV5-8 with TRBJ1-2; D is ambiguous. The CDR3 consists of 15 residues. The germline V and J ends were trimmed by 0 bases and 4 bases, with 13 bases remaining between them. Germline CDR1 is SGHTS and CDR2 is YDEGEE. In DNA form, the CDR3 reads TGTGCCAGCAGCTTGGTCTCTCGGCAGCGCTATGGCTACACCTTC. Its translation is CASSLVSRQRYGYTF. The full variable domain, with the rest looked up from reference TRBV5-8 and TRBJ1-2, is EAGVTQSPTHLIKTRGQQATLRCSPISGHTSVYWYQQALGLGLQFLLWYDEGEERNRGNFPPRFSGRQFPNYSSELNVNALELEDSALYLCASSLVSRQRYGYTFGSGTRLTVV.

The V gene is TRBV18, the J gene TRBJ1-2; 12 bases are shared with TRBD1. Germline V gene lookup returns CDR1 KGHSH and CDR2 LQKENI. This CDR3 comprises 14 residues. The V and J ends lost 3 bases and 6 bases, in that order; junction bases with no gene match: 2. The CDR3 DNA is TGTGCCAGCTCACCTGGGACAGGGGGCAATGGCTACACCTTC. Translating it yields CASSPGTGGNGYTF. Supplemented by reference TRBV18 and TRBJ1-2, the full variable domain reads NAGVMQNPRHLVRRRGQEARLRCSPMKGHSHVYWYRQLPEEGLKFMVYLQKENIIDESGMPKERFSAEFPKEGPSILRIQQVVRGDSAAYFCASSPGTGGNGYTFGSGTRLTVV.

This chain uses TRBV7-2 with TRBJ1-2; perhaps TRBD1 as D (5 bases). CDR3 length equals 13 residues. The V end lost 5 bases, the J end lost 4 bases, and 11 bases lay between the germline ends. Germline V CDR1 and CDR2: SGHTA, FQGNSA. The CDR3 DNA sequence: TGTGCCAGCAGCCTCCGGGACGGCTATGGCTACACCTTC. This translates into CASSLRDGYGYTF.

The V call is TRBV7-8, the J call TRBJ1-2; D is unclear. This CDR3 comprises 14 residues. Germline CDR1 reads SGHVS; CDR2 reads FQNEAQ. V shed 5 bases and J shed 2 bases, with 12 bases lying between them. The CDR3 here is CASSHISANYGYTF. CDR3 sequence (DNA): TGTGCCAGCAGCCACATTTCAGCGAACTATGGCTACACCTTC.

The rearrangement uses TRBV18 and TRBJ1-1; 7 bases map to TRBD1. V gave up 1 base and J gave up 0 bases; unmatched junction bases: 14. CDR1 is KGHSH and CDR2 is LQKENI in the germline V gene. The CDR3 spans 19 residues. CDR3: CASSPLAGGKITMNTEAFF. The DNA of the CDR3 is TGTGCCAGCTCACCACTGGCAGGGGGTAAAATTACCATGAACACTGAAGCTTTCTTT.

Points on this clone: In the same sample, other DNA sequences code for this CDR3. The chain joins TRBV7-8 to TRBJ1-1; D call uncertain. Trimming stripped 1 base from V and 2 bases from J, with 8 bases between. Germline V gene data show CDR1 as SGHVS and CDR2 as FQNEAQ. CDR3 size: 14 residues. CDR3 nucleotides: TGTGCCAGCAGCTTAGAGAGTGGAAACACTGAAGCTTTCTTT. This codes for CASSLESGNTEAFF.

This clone appeared a few times. This chain connects TRBV7-2 to TRBJ1-1, with D uncertain. Germline CDR1 SGHTA, CDR2 FQGNSA. CDR3 length equals 13 residues. V was trimmed by 4 bases and J by 4 bases, leaving 10 bases between them. DNA of the CDR3: TGTGCCAGCAGCTCCGGACGGCGCACTGAAGCTTTCTTT. This sequence encodes CASSSGRRTEAFF.